This T cell receptor beta chain came from a study of CD8 T cells in ankylosing spondylitis. TCRdb ran MiXCR on the 5' RACE reads and lists one entry per CDR3 protein. The sample includes about 320,000 distinct CDR3 sequences, approximately 10% of them seen just once. The CDR3 totals 14 residues. The V end was cut by 5 bases, the J end by 0 bases, with 8 bases between. Findings and limits, study-wide: Matched ankylosing spondylitis synovial fluid reportedly showed significant enrichment of disease-linked clones.

This clonotype has ten or more counts. As yet, its antigen is unknown. The sequenced material came from blood, either unsorted or a sorted T cell fraction (not recorded which). The genes are TRBV12-3 or TRBV12-4 and TRBJ2-1, with a weak D call TRBD1 (7 bases). The clonotype originates from a female donor with ankylosing spondylitis or in good health (not recorded which). DNA of the CDR3: TGTGCCAGCAGTCAGGGGGGCTCCTACAATGAGCAGTTCTTC. Translation gives CASSQGGSYNEQFF.